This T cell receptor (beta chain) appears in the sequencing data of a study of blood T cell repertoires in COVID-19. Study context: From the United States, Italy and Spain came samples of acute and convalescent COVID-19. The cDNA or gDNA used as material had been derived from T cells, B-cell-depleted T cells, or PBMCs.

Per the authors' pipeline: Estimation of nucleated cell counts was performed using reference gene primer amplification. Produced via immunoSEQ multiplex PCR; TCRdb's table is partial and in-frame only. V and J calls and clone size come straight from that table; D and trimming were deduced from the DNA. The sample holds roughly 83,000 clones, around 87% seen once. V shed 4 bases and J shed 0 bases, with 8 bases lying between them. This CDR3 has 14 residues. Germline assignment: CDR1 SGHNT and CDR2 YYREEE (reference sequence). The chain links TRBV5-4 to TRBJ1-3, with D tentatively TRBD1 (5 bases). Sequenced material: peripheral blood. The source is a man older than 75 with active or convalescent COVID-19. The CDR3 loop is CASSHDSSGNTIYF. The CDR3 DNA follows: TGTGCCAGCAGCCACGACAGCTCTGGAAACACCATATATTTT.